This T cell receptor beta chain was sequenced for a study of long-term antiretroviral therapy in people with HIV. Whole-study findings and limits: Among HIV repertoires, CDR3 length ranges were narrower than those of controls.

CDR1 is SGDLS and CDR2 is YYNGEE in the germline V gene. This CDR3 spans 15 amino acids. Trimming cost V 3 bases and J 8 bases; bases outside gene matches: 9. Survey-level immunoSEQ v3.0 assays were run. Clones were read by immunoSEQ multiplex PCR, and TCRdb kept only the in-frame ones, dropping some. Of some 47,000 clones listed, about 95% are singletons. This clone came up a few times. Its specificity is unknown. The V gene is TRBV9, the J gene TRBJ1-4; 8 bases match TRBD1. This specimen consisted of unsorted PBMCs, obtained 3.7 years after starting antiretroviral therapy. The clonotype originates from a woman between 45 and 60 years old with HIV. CDR3 sequence: CASSEADRVPEKLFF. In DNA form, the CDR3 reads TGTGCCAGCAGCGAGGCGGACAGGGTTCCCGAAAAACTGTTTTTT.